This T cell receptor beta chain derives from a study of T cell changes during pregnancy in multiple sclerosis. Only in-frame clones appear in the TCRdb table, and some are missing; sequencing was by immunoSEQ multiplex PCR. Seen here are 30,000 to 45,000 clones, roughly 85% observed once, and the top ten hold more than 0.95%. Trimming stripped 6 bases from V and 0 bases from J, with 8 bases between. Germline V gene lookup returns CDR1 LNHDA and CDR2 SQIVND (reference sequence). The CDR3 is made up of 14 amino acids. The clonotype comes from a female donor with multiple sclerosis, enrolled in a pregnancy study. Sequencing was performed on CD4+ T cells from peripheral blood mononuclear cells, taken before pregnancy. The rearrangement links TRBV19 to TRBJ2-2; no definite D call. DNA for the CDR3: TGTGCCAGTAGGGCGGTGACGAACACCGGGGAGCTGTTTTTT. As protein: CASRAVTNTGELFF.